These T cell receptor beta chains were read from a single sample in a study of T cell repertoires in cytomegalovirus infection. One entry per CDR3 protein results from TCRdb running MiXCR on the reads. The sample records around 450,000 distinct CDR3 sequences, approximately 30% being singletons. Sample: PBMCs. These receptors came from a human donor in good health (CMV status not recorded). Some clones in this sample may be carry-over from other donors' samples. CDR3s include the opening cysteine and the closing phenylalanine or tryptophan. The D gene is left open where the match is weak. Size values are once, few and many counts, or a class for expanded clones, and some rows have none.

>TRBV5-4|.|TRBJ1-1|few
CASSFTGARTEAFF
TGTGCCAGCAGCTTTACGGGGGCGCGCACTGAAGCTTTCTTT
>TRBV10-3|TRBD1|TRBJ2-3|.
CALSESGGPDTQYF
TGTGCCCTCAGTGAGTCAGGGGGACCCGATACGCAGTATTTT
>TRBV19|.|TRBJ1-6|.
CASSIARGPLHF
TGTGCCAGTAGTATTGCCAGGGGCCCCCTCCACTTT
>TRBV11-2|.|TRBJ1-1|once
CSSSLAGGNTEAFF
TGTTCCAGCAGCTTAGCCGGCGGGAACACTGAAGCTTTCTTT
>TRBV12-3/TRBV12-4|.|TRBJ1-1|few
CASSLGEMNTEAFF
TGTGCCAGCAGTTTAGGGGAGATGAACACTGAAGCTTTCTTT
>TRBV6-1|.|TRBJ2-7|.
CASSYGWAGGRNEQYF
TGTGCCAGCAGTTACGGGTGGGCTGGGGGCCGTAACGAGCAGTACTTC
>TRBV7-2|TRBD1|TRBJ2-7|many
CASSLRPHRGSPTYEQYF
TGTGCCAGCAGCCTCAGACCCCACAGGGGATCCCCGACCTACGAGCAGTACTTC
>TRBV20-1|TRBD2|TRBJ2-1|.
CSASPSGGAFDEQFF
TGCAGTGCTAGTCCTAGCGGGGGGGCCTTCGATGAGCAGTTCTTC
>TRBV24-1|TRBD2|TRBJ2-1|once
CATSDLRQRGENEQFF
TGTGCCACCAGTGATTTGCGGCAGCGGGGTGAAAATGAGCAGTTCTTC
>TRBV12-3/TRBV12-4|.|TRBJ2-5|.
CASSFIRETQYF
TGTGCCAGCAGTTTTATCCGAGAGACCCAGTACTTC
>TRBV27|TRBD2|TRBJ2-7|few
CASSYTSGSYEQYF
TGTGCCAGCAGTTATACTAGCGGTTCCTACGAGCAGTACTTC
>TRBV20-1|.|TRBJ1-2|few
CSARVSRLTIGYGYTF
TGCAGTGCTAGAGTCAGCCGACTGACGATAGGCTATGGCTACACCTTC